The rows below give T cell receptor beta chains drawn from one sample of a study of shared clonotypes between healthy human individuals. Only in-frame clones appear in the TCRdb table, and some are missing; sequencing was by immunoSEQ multiplex PCR. The sample lists 1.5 million to 2.5 million clones, about 95% occurring once. The sample taken for sequencing was naive CD8+ T cells sorted from blood. The receptors derive from a man aged 18 to 29 in good health. CDR3s leave out the opening cysteine and the closing phenylalanine or tryptophan.

v_gene,j_gene,CDR3aa
TRBV9,TRBJ2-7,ASSLGLGAYEQY
TRBV4-3,TRBJ2-2,ASSQDVAAGDTGELF
TRBV30,TRBJ2-3,AWIHPGTSRLDTQY
TRBV5-6,TRBJ2-5,ASSLAGGETQY
TRBV4-1,TRBJ2-1,ASSQNYEQF
TRBV5-1,TRBJ2-1,ASSPLGTSGVFGYNEQF
TRBV19,TRBJ2-3,ASSIDLEAATQY
TRBV9,TRBJ2-7,ASSVGPAGSYEQY
TRBV11-2,TRBJ2-3,ASSLQIMTSPYTTDTQY
TRBV2,TRBJ2-7,ASMVGGLVSYEQY
TRBV11-2,TRBJ2-1,ASSLEISVSYNEQF
TRBV7-6,TRBJ2-2,ASSLEAGGISGELF
TRBV14,TRBJ2-1,ASSQTYGEQF
TRBV2,TRBJ2-2,ASMAGEAGELF